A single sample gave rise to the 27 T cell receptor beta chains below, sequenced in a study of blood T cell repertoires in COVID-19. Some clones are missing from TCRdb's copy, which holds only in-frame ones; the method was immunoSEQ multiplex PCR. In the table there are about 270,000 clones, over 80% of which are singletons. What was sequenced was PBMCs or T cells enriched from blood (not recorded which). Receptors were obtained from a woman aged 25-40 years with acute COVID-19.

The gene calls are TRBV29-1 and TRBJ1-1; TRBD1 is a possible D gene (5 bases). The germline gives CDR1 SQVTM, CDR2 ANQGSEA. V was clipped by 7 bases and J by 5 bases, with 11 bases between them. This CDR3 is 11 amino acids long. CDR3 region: CSGGKGTEAFF. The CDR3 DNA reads TGCAGCGGGGGGAAGGGGACTGAAGCTTTCTTT.

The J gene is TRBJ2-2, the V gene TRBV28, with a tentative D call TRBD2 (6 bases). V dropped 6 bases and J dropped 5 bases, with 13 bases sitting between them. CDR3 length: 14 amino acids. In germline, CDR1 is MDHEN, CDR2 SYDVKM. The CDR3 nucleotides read TGTGCCAGCAGATCCTTACGGGAGACCGGGGAGCTGTTTTTT. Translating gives CASRSLRETGELFF.

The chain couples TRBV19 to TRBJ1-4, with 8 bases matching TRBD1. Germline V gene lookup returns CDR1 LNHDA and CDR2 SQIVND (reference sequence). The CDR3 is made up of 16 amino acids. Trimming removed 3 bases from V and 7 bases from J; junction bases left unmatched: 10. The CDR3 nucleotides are TGTGCCAGTAGTATCCAAATCGGGACAGGACGTGAAAAACTGTTTTTT. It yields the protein CASSIQIGTGREKLFF. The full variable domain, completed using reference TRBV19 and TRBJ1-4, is DGGITQSPKYLFRKEGQNVTLSCEQNLNHDAMYWYRQDPGQGLRLIYYSQIVNDFQKGDIAEGYSVSREKKESFPLTVTSAQKNPTAFYLCASSIQIGTGREKLFFGSGTQLSVL.

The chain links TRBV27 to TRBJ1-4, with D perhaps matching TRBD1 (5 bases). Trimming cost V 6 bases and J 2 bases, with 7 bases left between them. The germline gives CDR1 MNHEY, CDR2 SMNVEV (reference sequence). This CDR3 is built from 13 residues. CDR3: CASRRGTNEKLFF. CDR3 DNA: TGTGCCAGCAGGCGGGGGACTAATGAAAAACTGTTTTTT.

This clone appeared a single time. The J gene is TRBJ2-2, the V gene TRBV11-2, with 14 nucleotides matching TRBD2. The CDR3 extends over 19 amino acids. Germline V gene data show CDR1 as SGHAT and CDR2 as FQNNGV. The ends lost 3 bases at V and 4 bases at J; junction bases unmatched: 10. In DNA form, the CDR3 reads TGTGCCAGCAGCTTTAGACTAGCGGGAGGGCCTAGGGGCACCGGGGAGCTGTTTTTT. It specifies CASSFRLAGGPRGTGELFF.

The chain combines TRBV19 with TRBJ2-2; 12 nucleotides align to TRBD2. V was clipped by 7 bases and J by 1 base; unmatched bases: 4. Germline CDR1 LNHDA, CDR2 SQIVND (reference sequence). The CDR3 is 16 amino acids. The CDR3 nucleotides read TGTGCCAGTAAAACGGGACTAGCGGGGAACACCGGGGAGCTGTTTTTT. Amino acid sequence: CASKTGLAGNTGELFF.

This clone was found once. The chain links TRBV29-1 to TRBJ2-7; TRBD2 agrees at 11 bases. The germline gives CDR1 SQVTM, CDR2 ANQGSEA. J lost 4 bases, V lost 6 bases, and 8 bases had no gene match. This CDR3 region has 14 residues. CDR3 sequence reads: CSVVSGRASYEQYF. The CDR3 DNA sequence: TGCAGCGTCGTTAGCGGGAGGGCCTCGTACGAGCAGTACTTC.

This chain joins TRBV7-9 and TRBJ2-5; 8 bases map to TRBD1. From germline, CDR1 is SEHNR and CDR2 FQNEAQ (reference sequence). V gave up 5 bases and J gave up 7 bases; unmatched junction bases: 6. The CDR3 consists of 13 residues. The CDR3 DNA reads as TGTGCCAGCAGCCCAGACCAGGGGGCGACCCAGTACTTC. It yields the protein CASSPDQGATQYF.

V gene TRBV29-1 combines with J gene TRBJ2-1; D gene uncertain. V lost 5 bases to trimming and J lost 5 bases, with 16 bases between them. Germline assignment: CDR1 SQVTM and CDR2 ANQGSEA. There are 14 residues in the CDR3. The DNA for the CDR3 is TGCAGCGTTCCCTTTATCAGGAATGACAATGAGCAGTTCTTC. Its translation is CSVPFIRNDNEQFF.

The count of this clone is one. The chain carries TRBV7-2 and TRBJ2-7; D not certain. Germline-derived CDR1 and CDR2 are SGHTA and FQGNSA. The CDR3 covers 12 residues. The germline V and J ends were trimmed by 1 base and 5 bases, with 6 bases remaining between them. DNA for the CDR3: TGTGCCAGCAGCTTAGTTCTTAACGAGCAGTACTTC. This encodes CASSLVLNEQYF. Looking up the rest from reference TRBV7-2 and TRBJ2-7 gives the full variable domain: GAGVSQSPSNKVTEKGKDVELRCDPISGHTALYWYRQSLGQGLEFLIYFQGNSAPDKSGLPSDRFSAERTGGSVSTLTIQRTQQEDSAVYLCASSLVLNEQYFGPGTRLTVT.

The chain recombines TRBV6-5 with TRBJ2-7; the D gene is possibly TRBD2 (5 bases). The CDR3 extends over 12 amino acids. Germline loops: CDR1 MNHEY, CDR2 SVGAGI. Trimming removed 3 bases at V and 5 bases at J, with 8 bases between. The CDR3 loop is CASSYEGHEQYF. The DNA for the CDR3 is TGTGCCAGCAGTTATGAGGGTCACGAGCAGTACTTC.

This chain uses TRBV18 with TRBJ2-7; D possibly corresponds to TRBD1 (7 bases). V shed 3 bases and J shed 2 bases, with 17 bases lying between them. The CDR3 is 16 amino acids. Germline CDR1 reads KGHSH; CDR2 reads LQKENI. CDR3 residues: CASSPFTGDSAYEQYF. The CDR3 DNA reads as TGTGCCAGCTCACCGTTCACAGGGGACTCTGCCTACGAGCAGTACTTC.

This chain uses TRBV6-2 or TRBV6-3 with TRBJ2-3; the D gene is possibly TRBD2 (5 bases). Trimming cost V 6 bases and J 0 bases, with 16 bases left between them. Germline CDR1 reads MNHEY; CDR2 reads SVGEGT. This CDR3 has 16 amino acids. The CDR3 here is CASSQPDYSSTDTQYF. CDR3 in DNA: TGTGCCAGCAGCCAACCTGACTACTCTAGCACAGATACGCAGTATTTT.

The CDR3, as DNA: TGTGCCATCGGAGGGACGGATTCACCCCTCCACTTT. Residues: CAIGGTDSPLHF. The gene calls are TRBV10-3 and TRBJ1-6, with TRBD1 as a possible D gene (5 bases). The V and J ends lost 8 bases and 8 bases respectively, with 10 bases between them. The length of the CDR3 is 12 residues. CDR1 is ENHRY and CDR2 is SYGVKD in the germline V gene.

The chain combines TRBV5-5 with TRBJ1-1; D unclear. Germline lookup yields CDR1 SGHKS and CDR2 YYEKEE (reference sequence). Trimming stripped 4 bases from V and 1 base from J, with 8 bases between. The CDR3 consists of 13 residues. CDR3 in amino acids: CASSAAPNTEAFF. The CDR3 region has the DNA TGTGCCAGCAGCGCGGCCCCGAACACTGAAGCTTTCTTT.

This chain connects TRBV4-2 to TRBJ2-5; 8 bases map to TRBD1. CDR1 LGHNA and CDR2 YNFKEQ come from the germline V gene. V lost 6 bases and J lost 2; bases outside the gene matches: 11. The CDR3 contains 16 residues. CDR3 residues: CASSQPGQGLQETQYF. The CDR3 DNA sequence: TGTGCCAGCAGTCAACCCGGACAGGGTTTGCAAGAGACCCAGTACTTC.

CDR3 amino acids: CSAIDPSSSLTDTQYF. The CDR3 region has the DNA TGCAGTGCTATTGATCCTTCTAGCAGCCTCACAGATACGCAGTATTTT. V and J are TRBV20-1 and TRBJ2-3; a possible D gene is TRBD2 (5 bases). The germline gives CDR1 DFQATT, CDR2 SNEGSKA (reference sequence). This CDR3 region has 16 residues. The ends were cut back, 4 bases at V and 2 bases at J, with 19 bases in the middle.

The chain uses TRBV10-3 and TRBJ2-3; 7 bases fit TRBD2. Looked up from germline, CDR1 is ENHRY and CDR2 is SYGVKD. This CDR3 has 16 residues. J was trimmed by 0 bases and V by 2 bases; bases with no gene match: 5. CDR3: CAISERERGSTDTQYF. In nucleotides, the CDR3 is TGTGCCATCAGTGAGAGGGAGCGGGGAAGCACAGATACGCAGTATTTT.

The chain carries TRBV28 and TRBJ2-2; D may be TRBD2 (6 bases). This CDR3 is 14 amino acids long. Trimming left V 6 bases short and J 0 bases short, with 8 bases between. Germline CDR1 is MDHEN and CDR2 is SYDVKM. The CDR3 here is CASRRDPNTGELFF. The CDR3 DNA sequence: TGTGCCAGCAGGCGGGACCCGAACACCGGGGAGCTGTTTTTT.

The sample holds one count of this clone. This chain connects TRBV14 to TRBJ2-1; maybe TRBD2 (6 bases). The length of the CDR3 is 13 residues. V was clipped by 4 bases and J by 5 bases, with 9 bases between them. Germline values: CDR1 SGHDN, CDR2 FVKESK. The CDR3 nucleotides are TGTGCCAGCAGCCCGGGACTCGACAATGAGCAGTTCTTC. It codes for CASSPGLDNEQFF. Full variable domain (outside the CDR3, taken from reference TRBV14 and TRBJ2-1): EAGVTQFPSHSVIEKGQTVTLRCDPISGHDNLYWYRRVMGKEIKFLLHFVKESKQDESGMPNNRFLAERTGGTYSTLKVQPAELEDSGVYFCASSPGLDNEQFFGPGTRLTVL.

Here the CDR3 DNA reads TGTGCCGTCGCCGGGACTAGCTCTTACAATGAGCAGTTCTTC. As protein: CAVAGTSSYNEQFF. This rearrangement joins TRBV10-3 to TRBJ2-1, with 9 bases identical to TRBD2. The CDR3 extends over 14 amino acids. V shed 11 bases and J 4 bases; nucleotides not matched to a gene: 9. The germline V gene has CDR1 ENHRY and CDR2 SYGVKD.

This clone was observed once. In DNA, the CDR3 is TGTGCCAGCAGTCCCCCCCCAGCGGGAGTTCCCACCGGGGAGCTGTTTTTT. It codes for CASSPPPAGVPTGELFF. The V gene is TRBV28, the J gene TRBJ2-2; TRBD2 matches at 8 bases. Germline CDR1 reads MDHEN; CDR2 reads SYDVKM. This CDR3 comprises 17 residues. The V segment lost 5 bases and the J segment 4 bases; nucleotides outside the gene matches: 12.

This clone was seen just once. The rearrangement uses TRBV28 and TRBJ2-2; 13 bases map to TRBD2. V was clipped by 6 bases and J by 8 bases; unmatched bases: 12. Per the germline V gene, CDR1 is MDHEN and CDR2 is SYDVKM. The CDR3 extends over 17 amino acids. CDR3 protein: CASRGGTSGTPSGELFF. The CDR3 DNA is TGTGCCAGCAGGGGTGGGACTAGCGGGACCCCCTCTGGGGAGCTGTTTTTT. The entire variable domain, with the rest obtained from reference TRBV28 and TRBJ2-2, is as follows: DVKVTQSSRYLVKRTGEKVFLECVQDMDHENMFWYRQDPGLGLRLIYFSYDVKMKEKGDIPEGYSVSREKKERFSLILESASTNQTSMYLCASRGGTSGTPSGELFFGEGSRLTVL.

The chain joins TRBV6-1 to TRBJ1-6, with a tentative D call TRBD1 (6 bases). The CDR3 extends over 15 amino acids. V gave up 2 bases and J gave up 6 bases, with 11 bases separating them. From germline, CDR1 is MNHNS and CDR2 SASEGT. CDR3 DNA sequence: TGTGCCAGCAGTGAACAGGAGGACAGTAATTCACCCCTCCACTTT. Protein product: CASSEQEDSNSPLHF.

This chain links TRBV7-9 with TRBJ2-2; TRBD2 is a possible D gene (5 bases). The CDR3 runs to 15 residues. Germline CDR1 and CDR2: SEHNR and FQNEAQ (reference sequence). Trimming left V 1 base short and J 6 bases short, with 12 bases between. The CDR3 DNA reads TGTGCCAGCAGCTTAGTGACTATTGGAGCCGGGGAGCTGTTTTTT. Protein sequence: CASSLVTIGAGELFF.

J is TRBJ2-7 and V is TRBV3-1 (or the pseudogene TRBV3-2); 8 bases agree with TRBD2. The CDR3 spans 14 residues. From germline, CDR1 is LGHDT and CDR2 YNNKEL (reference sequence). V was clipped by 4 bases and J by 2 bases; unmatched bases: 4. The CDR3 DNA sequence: TGTGCCAGCAGCCGTCTAGCGGGCACCTACGAGCAGTACTTC. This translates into CASSRLAGTYEQYF.

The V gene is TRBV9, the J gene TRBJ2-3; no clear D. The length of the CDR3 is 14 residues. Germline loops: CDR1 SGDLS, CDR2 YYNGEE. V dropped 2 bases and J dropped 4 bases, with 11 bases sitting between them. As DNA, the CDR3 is TGTGCCAGCAGCGTGAGTTGGAGCTCAGATACGCAGTATTTT. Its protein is CASSVSWSSDTQYF.